The entry below describes one T cell receptor (beta chain). The sample originates from a study of glioma-infiltrating T cells after dendritic cell vaccination. Primers: 60 V beta forward and 13 J beta reverse. TCRdb's table, derived via immunoSEQ multiplex PCR, lists solely in-frame clones and lacks some. The repertoire holds about 92,000 clones, with approximately 90% as singletons. Germline V gene lookup returns CDR1 SGHDT and CDR2 YYEEEE. The CDR3 has 15 amino acids. The V gene lost 3 bases and the J gene lost 8 bases, with 18 bases spanning the gap. The source was blood, collected before dendritic cell vaccination. The TCR originated in a human donor with glioblastoma. The chain employs TRBV5-6 and TRBJ2-1; D possibly corresponds to TRBD2 (7 bases). DNA for the CDR3: TGTGCCAGCAGCTGGGGGCCGGGGGGCCAGGATGAGCAGTTCTTC. It yields the protein CASSWGPGGQDEQFF.